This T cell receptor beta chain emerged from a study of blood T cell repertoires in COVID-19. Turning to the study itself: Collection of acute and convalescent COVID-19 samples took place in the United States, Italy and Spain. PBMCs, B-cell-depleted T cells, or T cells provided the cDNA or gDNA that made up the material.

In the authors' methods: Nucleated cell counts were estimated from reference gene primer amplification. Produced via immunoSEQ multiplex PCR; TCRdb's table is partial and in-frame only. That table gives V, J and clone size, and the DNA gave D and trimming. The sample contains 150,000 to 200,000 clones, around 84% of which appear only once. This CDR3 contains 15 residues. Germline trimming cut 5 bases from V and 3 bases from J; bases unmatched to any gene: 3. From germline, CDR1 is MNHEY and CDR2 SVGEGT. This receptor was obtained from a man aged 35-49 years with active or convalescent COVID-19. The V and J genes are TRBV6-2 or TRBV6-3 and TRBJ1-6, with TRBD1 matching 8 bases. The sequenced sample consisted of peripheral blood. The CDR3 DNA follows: TGTGCCAGCAGTCCCGGGACAGGCTATAATTCACCCCTCCACTTT. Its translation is CASSPGTGYNSPLHF.